One and the same sample provided the 2 T cell receptor beta chains below, sequenced in a study of Tregs in tolerant kidney transplant recipients (dated by TCRdb to about 2019). Library creation used the immunoSEQ multiplex PCR assay. The immuneACCESS repertoire file appears here via TCRdb, limited to in-frame rearrangements. These files lack a portion of the clones; in checked studies, under half of the deficit traces to unresolved V genes, and the cause of the others is not known. This sample lists about 240,000 clones; about four fifths were detected once. The ten largest clones represent about 0.64% of the sample. The specimen was CD4+ T cells from blood. The receptors stem from a human donor in good health.

The chain employs TRBV5-1 and TRBJ2-1, with 8 bases aligning to TRBD1. The V segment lost 0 bases and the J segment 1 base; nucleotides outside the gene matches: 6. This CDR3 spans 17 amino acids. Germline CDR1 reads SGHRS; CDR2 reads YFSETQ. CDR3: CASSLGDRPRSYNEQFF. CDR3 DNA sequence: TGCGCCAGCAGCTTGGGGGACAGGCCGAGATCCTACAATGAGCAGTTCTTC.

This rearrangement joins TRBV9 to TRBJ2-1; possibly TRBD1 for D (6 bases). The CDR3 runs to 15 residues. Trimming left V 4 bases short and J 6 bases short, with 17 bases between. Germline values: CDR1 SGDLS, CDR2 YYNGEE. The CDR3 coding sequence is TGTGCCAGCAGCTTTGCAGGGGAACGACTCAATGAGCAGTTCTTC. This encodes CASSFAGERLNEQFF.